Only a few counts were recorded for the clone carrying this T cell receptor (beta chain). Trimming left V 4 bases short and J 0 bases short, with 11 bases between. This CDR3 is 16 amino acids long. Germline V gene lookup returns CDR1 SGHNT and CDR2 YYREEE (reference sequence). Per the authors' pipeline: Researchers report that nucleated cell counts were estimated from reference gene primer amplification. The repertoire was sequenced with immunoSEQ multiplex PCR; TCRdb's copy has only in-frame clones and lacks some. V and J calls and clone size come straight from that table; D and trimming were deduced from the DNA. The table shows 250,000 to 300,000 clones, with around four fifths occurring only once. This record comes from a study of blood T cell repertoires in COVID-19. Looking at the study overall: Samples of COVID-19 (acute and convalescent) were obtained from the United States, Italy and Spain.

The sequence came from a man at least 80 years old with acute or convalescent COVID-19. This chain connects TRBV5-4 to TRBJ2-6; D unclear. The specimen sequenced was peripheral blood. Written as DNA, the CDR3 is TGTGCCAGCAGCAAGACTGCCTCCTCTGGGGCCAACGTCCTGACTTTC. Encoded protein: CASSKTASSGANVLTF. The whole variable domain, remainder taken from reference TRBV5-4 and TRBJ2-6, is ETGVTQSPTHLIKTRGQQVTLRCSSQSGHNTVSWYQQALGQGPQFIFQYYREEENGRGNFPPRFSGLQFPNYSSELNVNALELDDSALYLCASSKTASSGANVLTFGAGSRLTVL.